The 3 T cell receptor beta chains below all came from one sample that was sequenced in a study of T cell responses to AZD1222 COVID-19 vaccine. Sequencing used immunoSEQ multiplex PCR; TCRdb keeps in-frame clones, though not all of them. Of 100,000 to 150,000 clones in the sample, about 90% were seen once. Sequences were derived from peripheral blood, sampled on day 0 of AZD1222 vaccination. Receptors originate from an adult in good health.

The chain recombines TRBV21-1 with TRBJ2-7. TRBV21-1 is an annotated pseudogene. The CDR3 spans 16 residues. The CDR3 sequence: CASSKSGGRSLYEQYF. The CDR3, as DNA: TGTGCCAGCAGCAAGAGTGGGGGGCGATCCTTATACGAGCAGTACTTC.

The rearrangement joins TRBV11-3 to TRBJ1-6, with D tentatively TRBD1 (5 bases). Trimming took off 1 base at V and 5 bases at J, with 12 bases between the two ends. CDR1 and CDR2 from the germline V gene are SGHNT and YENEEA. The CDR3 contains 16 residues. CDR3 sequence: CASSLVQGVDNSPLHF. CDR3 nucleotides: TGTGCCAGCAGCTTAGTCCAGGGAGTGGATAATTCACCCCTCCACTTT.

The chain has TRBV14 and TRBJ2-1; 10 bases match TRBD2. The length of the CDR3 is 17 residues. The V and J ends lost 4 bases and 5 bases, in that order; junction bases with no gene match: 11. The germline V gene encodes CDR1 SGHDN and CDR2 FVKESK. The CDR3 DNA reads TGTGCCAGCAGCCGGCTAGCGGGAGTAAGTTCGAACAATGAGCAGTTCTTC. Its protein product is CASSRLAGVSSNNEQFF.